This T cell receptor beta chain appears in the sequencing data of a study of shared clonotypes between healthy human individuals (dated by TCRdb to the early 2020s). With regard to the full study: The cohort comprised a couple of women and a few men aged 18 to 49 years. Per donor, leukapheresis produced somewhere between about 0.8 and 9 billion PBMCs. The study deeply sequenced blood TCR repertoires of five healthy adults to estimate repertoire size and the extent of clonotype sharing between individuals. For each donor, CD4 naive and CD4 memory were each run on three plates, CD8 naive on two plates, and CD8 memory on one plate. To increase sequencing depth and limit assay-specific biases, different laboratories used diverse techniques to prepare libraries and sequence TCR repertoires. The research as a whole found: Across a few donors, approximately 5% of naive CD4, around 3.3% of naive CD8, roughly 2.2% of memory CD4, and approximately 0.42% of memory CD8 clonotypes were shared. Higher generation probabilities were observed for clonotypes shared by all four sorted-subset donors than for non-shared clonotypes. Only blood was sampled, and tissue TCR repertoires likely differ from those in blood. Even with the large sequencing depth, rarefaction of the sorted-subset datasets indicated that sequencing was incomplete. Larger estimated clonotype richness was generally found for naive subsets than for memory subsets. Pairwise subsampling led to the expectation that sequencing depth would affect the degree of clonotype sharing among donors. Because the study included a small number of donors, the genetic and exposure-history diversity represented was limited.

Including cysteine and phenylalanine, the CDR3 has 16 amino acids. The entry retains the CDR3 DNA only, 48 bases that are in frame from base 1. Looking up the germline V gene yields CDR1 MNHNS and CDR2 SASEGT. V and J are truncated by 1 base and 3 bases respectively, leaving an intervening sequence of 13 bases. In the case of this clone: Its antigen is unknown. No much larger clone exists at a distance of one base, and base qualities are not known.

Healthy HIV-negative adults with no recently reported acute infections or vaccinations were included as donors. All donors were Caucasian adults living in Nashville, Tennessee, USA. CD4+ T cells were enriched through magnetic negative selection, after which naive cells were positively selected on CD45RA and the remaining negative fraction served as the memory subset. Blood was collected by leukapheresis, and PBMCs were isolated by Ficoll-Histopaque density gradient centrifugation and then cryopreserved in liquid nitrogen vapor phase. Purity and quantity of every magnetically sorted T cell population were checked by analytical flow cytometry. From each sorted fraction, genomic DNA was isolated and quantified by UV absorbance on a Nanodrop 2000c. Using the deep immunoSEQ assay, TCR CDR3 regions were amplified from genomic DNA by multiplex PCR. Extracted genomic DNA from each cell subset was distributed evenly across all wells of several immunoSEQ 96-well plates, and each plate was treated as a replicate. For sorted subsets, around 200 ng genomic DNA, equal to 25,000 to 35,000 T cell genomes, was loaded into each replicate PCR. Purified libraries were measured with a Qubit 3.0 fluorometer, size-checked on a Bioanalyzer 2100, and measured again with the KAPA Library Quantification kit. Every immunoSEQ 96-well plate was sequenced on a separate single-read 150-cycle Illumina NextSeq 550 flow cell. Concerning the study's data processing: Because the immunoSEQ output held only junctional sequences and lacked quality scores, the filtering could not match the filtering applied to full-length reads. Sequences were annotated with PyIR, a Python wrapper for IgBLAST v1.9, using IMGT germline references to assign V/J genes and CDR3. Reads were removed for weak V/J assignments (E-value above 1e-6), missing CDR3, stop codons, out-of-frame junctions, or ambiguous translated residues. V3J clonotypes were defined as sequences sharing an identical inferred V gene, J gene, and CDR3 amino acid sequence. The percentage overlap between two repertoires was calculated by dividing the number of shared unique clonotypes by the size of the smaller repertoire. Repertoire richness was assessed with RTK rarefaction, the Chao1 estimator, and Recon v2.1 estimates of unobserved clonotypes. OLGA was used to compute generation probabilities for all TCRbeta clonotypes that the gDNA method yielded from a handful of donors. The table comes from immuneACCESS by way of TCRdb, which keeps in-frame sequences with V and J called. Part of the clones is missing from these tables; in studies checked, under half for an unresolved V gene and the rest for unknown reasons. Clone size and the V and J calls come from that table; the DNA yielded D and trimming. The sample records approximately 1.5 million clones, approximately 98% of which are singletons. The ten largest clonotypes hold 0.45% of the sample.

This receptor was identified in a man aged 25 to 45 in good health. Input material: naive CD4+ T cells sorted from blood. Interpreted using the paper, the cell subset or site label stands for: CD45RA+ positively selected. The rearranged chain carries TRBV6-1 and TRBJ1-5; too little of a D gene remains to name it. The CDR3 is CASSEDGVKTNQPQHF. The sequenced DNA is TGTGCCAGCAGTGAAGACGGAGTAAAGACCAATCAGCCCCAGCATTTT.